These T cell receptor beta chains were read from a single sample in a study of preoperative IRX-2 immunotherapy in early breast cancer. TCRdb's copy holds only in-frame clones and misses some; the assay was immunoSEQ multiplex PCR. The data show approximately 100,000 clones, just over 85% seen once. Sequences were derived from tumor tissue, sampled after IRX-2 immunotherapy. Every receptor here comes from a human donor with breast cancer. CDR3s include the opening cysteine and the closing phenylalanine or tryptophan. D genes are given only for firm matches. The size entry is marked missing in some rows and otherwise reads once, few, many or a size class.

>.|TRBJ2-7|TRBV19|.
TGTGCCAGTAGTATGAGAGCTGGCGAGCAGTACTTC
CASSMRAGEQYF
>TRBD1|TRBJ2-3|TRBV5-1|once
TGCGCCAGCAGCTTTAATTTAGGGACAGCTCTGAGGACAGATACGCAGTATTTT
CASSFNLGTALRTDTQYF
>.|TRBJ1-4|TRBV18|.
TGTGCCAGCTCACGGGGACAAGACGAAAAACTGTTTTTT
CASSRGQDEKLFF
>.|TRBJ2-6|TRBV29-1|.
TGCAACGTTGTTCTGGGTGTCAACTCTGGGGCCAACGTCCTGACTTTC
CNVVLGVNSGANVLTF
>.|TRBJ1-2|TRBV5-1|few
TGCGCCAGCAGCCCACGGACGGATCGAAACTATGGCTACACCTTC
CASSPRTDRNYGYTF
>.|TRBJ2-1|TRBV5-1|.
TGCGCCAGCAGCTCCCAAGCGGCCGTCTACAATGAGCAGTTCTTC
CASSSQAAVYNEQFF
>.|TRBJ1-2|TRBV29-1|.
TGCAGCGCCGGGATAGGGAAAGATGGCTACACCTTC
CSAGIGKDGYTF
>.|TRBJ1-1|TRBV18|few
TGTGCCAGCTCACCAATTGAACTGCTGAACACTGAAGCTTTCTTT
CASSPIELLNTEAFF
>.|TRBJ1-2|TRBV30|.
TGTGCCTGGATGACGGGCAGGGATGGCTACGGCTACACCTTC
CAWMTGRDGYGYTF
>TRBD2|TRBJ2-3|TRBV10-3|.
TGTGCCATCAGTGAGCCCCCAGGGAGCGGGGGCGATTCCACAGATACGCAGTATTTT
CAISEPPGSGGDSTDTQYF
>TRBD1|TRBJ2-2|TRBV7-7|.
TGTGCCAGCAGCTTATCTCGAGGGACAGGGGGAGTTACCGGGGAGCTGTTTTTT
CASSLSRGTGGVTGELFF
>TRBD1|TRBJ1-5|TRBV19|.
TGTGCCACCAGCATAAGAACAGGGGCCTATTCCTCCTCCAATCAGCCCCAGCATTTT
CATSIRTGAYSSSNQPQHF
>TRBD1|TRBJ2-3|TRBV5-1|.
TGCGCCAGCAGCCCCGGACAGGGAGGCACAGATACGCAGTATTTT
CASSPGQGGTDTQYF
>TRBD1|TRBJ1-5|TRBV6-4|.
TGTGCCAGCAGAGGGACAGGGTTATGGCCCCAGCATTTT
CASRGTGLWPQHF
>TRBD1|TRBJ1-1|TRBV5-1|.
TGCGCCAGCAGCTGGACAGGGCAGACCAACACTGAAGCTTTCTTT
CASSWTGQTNTEAFF
>.|TRBJ1-4|TRBV14|few
TGTGCCAGCAGCCAAGAACGGGACTATGCAAAACTGTTTTTT
CASSQERDYAKLFF
>.|TRBJ1-4|TRBV19|.
TGTGCCAGTAGTACCCCATCGGCTGCAACTAATGAAAAACTGTTTTTT
CASSTPSAATNEKLFF
>.|TRBJ2-1|TRBV11-3|.
TGTGCCAGCAGCTTATCCGGAGAGACACCGAACTCCTACAATGAGCAGTTCTTC
CASSLSGETPNSYNEQFF
>TRBD2|TRBJ2-3|TRBV5-1|.
TGCGCCAGCTCCCCGGGGGGGTTCACAGATACGCAGTATTTT
CASSPGGFTDTQYF
>.|TRBJ1-5|TRBV18|.
TGTGCCAGCTCACCGGGGGCGGGGGCCGACAATCAGCCCCAGCATTTT
CASSPGAGADNQPQHF
>.|TRBJ1-2|TRBV10-3|.
TGTGCCATCAGTGAGGGGGAAGGCTATGGCTACACCTTC
CAISEGEGYGYTF
>.|TRBJ2-3|TRBV19|.
TGTGCCAGTACCCGGCGACAGGTTTCAACAGATACGCAGTATTTT
CASTRRQVSTDTQYF